Sequencing of this T cell receptor (beta chain) was carried out in a study of blood T cell repertoires in COVID-19. Study information: Italy, Spain and the United States were the sources of the convalescent and acute COVID-19 samples. PBMCs, B-cell-depleted T cells, or T cells were the source of the cDNA or gDNA that made up the material.

Authors' processing steps: The assay estimated nucleated cells by amplifying reference gene primers. Profiling relied on immunoSEQ multiplex PCR, and the TCRdb table lists in-frame clones only, not all of them. The V and J calls and the clone size are those of that table, but D and trimming were determined from the DNA. Here the sample spans about 300,000 clones, approximately 85% being singletons. Germline CDR1 and CDR2: SEHNR and FQNEAQ (reference sequence). The CDR3 consists of 14 residues. V was cut by 5 bases and J by 2 bases, with 11 bases left in between. The chain recombines TRBV7-9 with TRBJ2-3, with D perhaps TRBD2 (5 bases). The clonotype comes from a human donor in a cohort sampled during active COVID-19. The sample comprised peripheral blood. Here the CDR3 DNA reads TGTGCCAGCAGCCCGCGGGCGACCACAGATACGCAGTATTTT. Translating it yields CASSPRATTDTQYF.